This record looks at one T cell receptor beta chain sequence and its context. The germline CDR1 and CDR2 sequences are LNHDA and SQIVND (reference sequence). V gave up 5 bases and J gave up 0 bases; unmatched junction bases: 3. The CDR3 loop spans 15 amino acids. Per the study methods: Using reference gene primer amplification, nucleated cell counts were estimated. Repertoires were generated with immunoSEQ multiplex PCR, while TCRdb's copy carries only in-frame clones and drops some. The V and J calls and clone size are taken from that table; D and trimming were inferred from the DNA. Of about 180,000 clones in the sample, roughly 88% were seen once. The data are from a study of blood T cell repertoires in COVID-19. Study background: The United States, Italy and Spain provided the acute and convalescent COVID-19 samples. T cells, B-cell-depleted T cells, or PBMCs supplied cDNA or gDNA.

What was sequenced was peripheral blood. This TCR came from a woman aged 80 or over with acute or convalescent COVID-19. The genes are TRBV19 and TRBJ2-2; 7 positions match TRBD1. The CDR3 protein is CASSWGTANTGELFF. The CDR3 DNA reads TGTGCCAGTAGTTGGGGGACAGCGAACACCGGGGAGCTGTTTTTT.